The rows below give T cell receptor beta chains drawn from one sample of a study of OX40 agonist ivuxolimab in advanced cancers. Only in-frame clones appear in the TCRdb table, and some are missing; sequencing was by immunoSEQ multiplex PCR. The sample holds about 36,000 clones, 78% seen once. This specimen was CD4+ or CD8+ T cells sorted from blood, taken in a trial of the OX40 agonist ivuxolimab. The receptors come from an adult with an advanced solid tumor such as melanoma, head and neck, liver or kidney cancer. The CDR3 runs from the conserved cysteine through the conserved F or W. A D gene is named only where the DNA matches it firmly. Clone size is shown for a subset of rows, as once, few, many or a class of expanded clone.

TRBV11-2,-,-,TRBJ2-5,TGTGCCAGCAGCCCTGAACAGGATGAAGAGACCCAGTACTTC,CASSPEQDEETQYF
TRBV28,TRBD1,once,TRBJ2-1,TGTGCCAGCAGTTTAAGGTACAGGGGGAAATCCTACAATGAGCAGTTCTTC,CASSLRYRGKSYNEQFF
TRBV9,TRBD1,-,TRBJ2-3,TGTGCCAGCAGCGTCCGGGACAGGGACCCAGATACGCAGTATTTT,CASSVRDRDPDTQYF
TRBV4-2,-,once,TRBJ2-1,TGTGCCAGCAGCCAAAAGGGAGGAGGCGGCCACAATGAGCAGTTCTTC,CASSQKGGGGHNEQFF
TRBV30,-,-,TRBJ1-1,TGTGCCTGGGGCGTGAGGATGAACACTGAAGCTTTCTTT,CAWGVRMNTEAFF
TRBV7-3,-,-,TRBJ2-1,TGTGCCAGCAGCTTAGCGAGCGGACGCGTTGGGCTGGAGCAGTTCTTC,CASSLASGRVGLEQFF
TRBV19,-,few,TRBJ2-3,TGTGCCAGTAGTATGAACGGGCCCACAGATACGCAGTATTTT,CASSMNGPTDTQYF
TRBV5-1,-,-,TRBJ2-5,TGCGCCAGCAGCTTGTGGGACGGCGATGGGGAGACCCAGTACTTC,CASSLWDGDGETQYF
TRBV30,TRBD2,-,TRBJ2-5,TGTGCCTGGAGTGTGGGCAGGGCCGGGGGGGAGACCCAGTACTTC,CAWSVGRAGGETQYF
TRBV6-5,-,-,TRBJ1-3,TGTGCCAGCAGTTTTACGGCAGGGGACGGAAACACCATATATTTT,CASSFTAGDGNTIYF
TRBV30,-,-,TRBJ1-4,TGTGCCTGGAGTGACTCTCCGGGGGAAAAACTGTTTTTT,CAWSDSPGEKLFF
TRBV19,-,-,TRBJ2-1,TGTGCCAGTAGGTTCGCTAGCGCCAGCTCCTACAATGAGCAGTTCTTC,CASRFASASSYNEQFF
TRBV28,-,-,TRBJ2-1,TGTGCCAGCACTGCCCCCACCGGAAGGAATGAGCAGTTCTTC,CASTAPTGRNEQFF
TRBV4-1,TRBD1,-,TRBJ2-1,TGCGCCAGCTCGACGACAGGGGTGAATGAGCAGTTCTTC,CASSTTGVNEQFF
TRBV7-9,-,-,TRBJ2-7,TGTGCCAGCAGCCCGACAGCCACTACGGAGCAGTACTTC,CASSPTATTEQYF
TRBV5-1,-,-,TRBJ1-1,TGCGCCAGCGGTTCTGTCTTGGGACCAAGGAACACTGAAGCTTTCTTT,CASGSVLGPRNTEAFF
TRBV5-1,TRBD1,-,TRBJ1-1,TGCGCCAGCAGCCGAACGGGACAGCCCGGCACTGAAGCTTTCTTT,CASSRTGQPGTEAFF
TRBV18,-,few,TRBJ1-5,TGTGCCAGCTCTCAGCAGGGATCGAATCAGCCCCAGCATTTT,CASSQQGSNQPQHF
TRBV6-1,TRBD1,-,TRBJ1-3,TGTGCCAGCAGTGAAGTGAGGACAGGGGCAGGAAACACCATATATTTT,CASSEVRTGAGNTIYF
TRBV27,TRBD2,-,TRBJ2-1,TGTGCCAGCAGTCCTATAGCGGGAGGGCCGTCCTACAATGAGCAGTTCTTC,CASSPIAGGPSYNEQFF
TRBV9,-,-,TRBJ2-6,TGTGCCAGCAGCGTAGAGGCAGGTCGCTCTGGGGCCAACGTCCTGACTTTC,CASSVEAGRSGANVLTF
TRBV10-3,TRBD1,-,TRBJ2-1,TGTGCCATCAGTGGGACAGGCTACTCCTACAATGAGCAGTTCTTC,CAISGTGYSYNEQFF
TRBV27,TRBD1,-,TRBJ1-2,TGTGCCAGCAGTTCGGACAGGTCCCGGGAGGGCTACACCTTC,CASSSDRSREGYTF
TRBV2,-,-,TRBJ1-2,TGTGCCAGCAGTGAAGCAGGGACGGCTAACTATGGCTACACCTTC,CASSEAGTANYGYTF
TRBV19,TRBD1,-,TRBJ1-1,TGTGCCACCGAGGACAGGATGAACACTGAAGCTTTCTTT,CATEDRMNTEAFF
TRBV7-9,-,-,TRBJ1-1,TGTGCCAGCAGCTCCGGGACAACTAGCAGGAACACTGAAGCTTTCTTT,CASSSGTTSRNTEAFF
TRBV10-3,-,-,TRBJ2-1,TGTGCCATCAGTGAGTTGGACGCAACCGCCTACAATGAGCAGTTCTTC,CAISELDATAYNEQFF
TRBV10-3,TRBD2,-,TRBJ2-2,TGTGCCATCAGTGAGCGGGGGGGAAACACCGGGGAGCTGTTTTTT,CAISERGGNTGELFF
TRBV4-1,-,-,TRBJ2-5,TGCGCCAGCAGCCAAGACCCCAGGGAGGAGACCCAGTACTTC,CASSQDPREETQYF
TRBV30,TRBD1,-,TRBJ1-3,TGTGCCTGGAGACAGGGGGCAGGAAACACCATATATTTT,CAWRQGAGNTIYF
TRBV20-1,-,-,TRBJ2-1,TGCAGCGCTAAGAACAATGAGCAGTTCTTC,CSAKNNEQFF
TRBV7-3,TRBD1,medium-sized,TRBJ2-2,TGTGCCAGCAGCTCAGGGGGCGCGGCCGGGGAGCTGTTTTTT,CASSSGGAAGELFF
TRBV29-1,-,-,TRBJ2-3,TGCAGCGTTGAACGCGAGGGCGCAGATACGCAGTATTTT,CSVEREGADTQYF
TRBV5-3,-,-,TRBJ2-4,TGTGCCAGAAGCGCAAGACGGGTTTACCGAACCAAAAACATTCAGTACTTC,CARSARRVYRTKNIQYF
TRBV5-5,TRBD1,-,TRBJ1-5,TGTGCCAGCAGCACCGGACAGGGGAGTTCGGCCCAGCATTTT,CASSTGQGSSAQHF